Following are 7 T cell receptor beta chains from one sample sequenced in a study of Tregs in tolerant kidney transplant recipients. Sequencing used immunoSEQ multiplex PCR; TCRdb keeps in-frame clones, though not all of them. This table holds under 80,000 clones, around 85% found once. The sequencing used Tregs from blood, collected before the transplant. These receptor sequences come from a human donor who received a combined kidney and bone marrow transplant.

This chain links TRBV7-2 with TRBJ1-2; 8 positions match TRBD1. The CDR3 has 17 amino acids. With 5 bases clipped from V and 8 bases from J, the junction kept 19 bases outside the gene matches. Germline loops: CDR1 SGHTA, CDR2 FQGNSA. CDR3 residues: CASSPNAGQAVIRGYTF. The DNA for the CDR3 is TGTGCCAGCAGCCCCAACGCGGGACAGGCCGTTATTCGAGGCTACACCTTC.

The rearrangement joins TRBV5-1 to TRBJ2-1; D is unclear. The CDR3 is made up of 13 amino acids. Germline assignment: CDR1 SGHRS and CDR2 YFSETQ. V was trimmed by 3 bases and J by 9 bases, leaving 13 bases between them. The CDR3 sequence is CASSYPRSTEQFF. The CDR3 DNA follows: TGCGCCAGCAGCTACCCGCGGAGTACTGAGCAGTTCTTC.

The rearrangement links TRBV5-4 to TRBJ1-2; D ambiguous. Germline CDR1 is SGHNT and CDR2 is YYREEE (reference sequence). The CDR3 is 12 amino acids. The V and J ends lost 1 base and 6 bases respectively, with 7 bases between them. In nucleotides, the CDR3 is TGTGCCAGCAGCTTGTGGGAGGATGGCTACACCTTC. Amino acids: CASSLWEDGYTF.

The chain is built from TRBV19 and TRBJ1-5; D remains unclear. Trimming stripped 6 bases from V and 1 base from J, with 13 bases between. Germline V gene data show CDR1 as LNHDA and CDR2 as SQIVND (reference sequence). CDR3 length: 15 residues. The CDR3, as DNA: TGTGCCAGTAGCCAATGGACGGGAAGCAATCAGCCCCAGCATTTT. Translation gives CASSQWTGSNQPQHF.

The chain combines TRBV7-7 with TRBJ2-7; weak D call: TRBD2 (6 bases). The CDR3 extends over 14 amino acids. CDR1 and CDR2 from the germline V gene are SSHAT and FNYEAQ (reference sequence). Trimming removed 1 base at V and 3 bases at J, with 10 bases between. The CDR3 nucleotides read TGTGCCAGCAGCTTAGGACTAGGGCTCTACGAGCAGTACTTC. Translating gives CASSLGLGLYEQYF. The full variable domain, with the rest looked up from reference TRBV7-7 and TRBJ2-7, is GAGVSQSPRYKVTKRGQDVTLRCDPISSHATLYWYQQALGQGPEFLTYFNYEAQPDKSGLPSDRFSAERPEGSISTLTIQRTEQRDSAMYRCASSLGLGLYEQYFGPGTRLTVT.

This rearrangement joins TRBV2 to TRBJ1-3; 9 bases map to TRBD1. CDR3 length equals 18 residues. J gave up 0 bases and V 5 bases, and 11 bases lay outside the gene matches. Germline CDR1 is SNHLY and CDR2 is FYNNEI. CDR3 DNA: TGTGCCAGCAGTCGCCCTGGGGGACAGGGAAGCTCTGGAAACACCATATATTTT. Translating it yields CASSRPGGQGSSGNTIYF.

The rearrangement joins TRBV6-5 to TRBJ2-5; either TRBD1 or TRBD2 may fit D (6 bases each). V shed 6 bases and J shed 4 bases, with 18 bases lying between them. Germline CDR1 and CDR2: MNHEY and SVGAGI. The CDR3 is 15 amino acids. CDR3 bases: TGTGCCAGCAGCCTGGGGGGCGCGGGTGGAGAGACCCAGTACTTC. Amino acid sequence: CASSLGGAGGETQYF.